These T cell receptor beta chains were read from a single sample in a study of T cells after yellow fever vaccination. TCRdb re-called the 5' RACE reads through MiXCR, storing one row per CDR3 protein. The sample records around 320,000 distinct CDR3 sequences, around 11% being singletons. Sequenced here: CD4+ T cells sorted from PBMCs, sampled 45 days after the yellow fever booster vaccination. The origin of the receptors is a man between 18 and 29 years old who received the YFV17D yellow fever vaccine. Both conserved end residues are part of each CDR3. D genes are given only for firm matches. Rows give clone size only sometimes, using once, few, many, or a class for an expanded clone.

d_gene: NA
abundance: NA
j_gene: TRBJ1-1
v_gene: TRBV29-1
CDR3aa: CSGGGSEAFF
CDR3nt: TGCAGTGGAGGGGGATCTGAGGCTTTCTTT

d_gene: NA
abundance: many
j_gene: TRBJ2-5
v_gene: TRBV5-6
CDR3aa: CASSLFTETQYF
CDR3nt: TGTGCCAGCAGCTTGTTCACAGAGACCCAGTACTTC

d_gene: NA
abundance: NA
j_gene: TRBJ2-3
v_gene: TRBV20-1
CDR3aa: CSARSGLRTDTQYF
CDR3nt: TGCAGTGCTAGGAGTGGACTGCGCACAGATACGCAGTATTTT

d_gene: TRBD1
abundance: NA
j_gene: TRBJ1-1
v_gene: TRBV12-3/TRBV12-4
CDR3aa: CASRRTGGAAEAFF
CDR3nt: TGTGCCAGCAGACGCACAGGGGGCGCGGCTGAAGCTTTCTTT

d_gene: NA
abundance: few
j_gene: TRBJ2-7
v_gene: TRBV3-1
CDR3aa: CASSQGPGGEEQYF
CDR3nt: TGTGCCAGCAGCCAAGGCCCCGGCGGCGAGGAGCAGTACTTC

d_gene: NA
abundance: NA
j_gene: TRBJ2-3
v_gene: TRBV7-9
CDR3aa: CASSLVFGQSARTDTQYF
CDR3nt: TGTGCCAGCAGCTTAGTATTCGGGCAATCCGCCCGCACAGATACGCAGTATTTT

d_gene: NA
abundance: few
j_gene: TRBJ2-3
v_gene: TRBV11-2
CDR3aa: CASSMRLGGNTQYF
CDR3nt: TGTGCCAGCAGCATGAGACTCGGCGGGAATACGCAGTATTTT

d_gene: TRBD2
abundance: few
j_gene: TRBJ2-3
v_gene: TRBV5-4
CDR3aa: CASSRGSGEADTQYF
CDR3nt: TGTGCCAGCAGCAGGGGTAGCGGGGAGGCAGATACGCAGTATTTT

d_gene: TRBD1
abundance: NA
j_gene: TRBJ2-7
v_gene: TRBV2
CDR3aa: CASSERGTGVNEQYF
CDR3nt: TGTGCCAGCAGTGAGAGGGGGACAGGGGTGAACGAGCAGTACTTC

d_gene: NA
abundance: few
j_gene: TRBJ1-2
v_gene: TRBV29-1
CDR3aa: CSVEDYGPNYGYTF
CDR3nt: TGCAGCGTTGAAGATTACGGCCCCAACTATGGCTACACCTTC

d_gene: NA
abundance: few
j_gene: TRBJ1-6
v_gene: TRBV11-2
CDR3aa: CASQQGLPLHF
CDR3nt: TGTGCCAGCCAACAGGGCCTGCCCCTCCACTTT

d_gene: NA
abundance: few
j_gene: TRBJ2-7
v_gene: TRBV19
CDR3aa: CASSIGPDATNEQYF
CDR3nt: TGTGCCAGTAGTATCGGCCCGGACGCGACTAACGAGCAGTACTTC

d_gene: TRBD2
abundance: once
j_gene: TRBJ2-5
v_gene: TRBV9
CDR3aa: CASSVVGGFGETQYF
CDR3nt: TGTGCCAGCAGCGTAGTCGGGGGGTTTGGAGAGACCCAGTACTTC

d_gene: NA
abundance: few
j_gene: TRBJ1-1
v_gene: TRBV18
CDR3aa: CASSQRQVVATEAFF
CDR3nt: TGTGCCAGCTCACAGCGACAGGTCGTAGCGACTGAAGCTTTCTTT

d_gene: NA
abundance: many
j_gene: TRBJ1-5
v_gene: TRBV5-1
CDR3aa: CASSFNGEGQPQHF
CDR3nt: TGCGCCAGCAGCTTTAACGGGGAGGGTCAGCCCCAGCATTTT

d_gene: NA
abundance: NA
j_gene: TRBJ1-1
v_gene: TRBV20-1
CDR3aa: CSARDDLEQGPNTEAFF
CDR3nt: TGCAGTGCTAGAGATGACCTAGAACAGGGACCGAACACTGAAGCTTTCTTT

d_gene: NA
abundance: NA
j_gene: TRBJ1-6
v_gene: TRBV20-1
CDR3aa: CSARVDRTGSPLHF
CDR3nt: TGCAGTGCTAGGGTAGACAGGACGGGATCACCCCTCCACTTT

d_gene: TRBD2
abundance: NA
j_gene: TRBJ2-3
v_gene: TRBV9
CDR3aa: CASSVDAGGPADTQYF
CDR3nt: TGTGCCAGCAGCGTAGATGCGGGGGGGCCGGCAGATACGCAGTATTTT

d_gene: TRBD2
abundance: many
j_gene: TRBJ2-2
v_gene: TRBV6-2/TRBV6-3
CDR3aa: CASRRERGALNTGELFF
CDR3nt: TGTGCCAGCAGACGAGAGCGGGGGGCCCTGAACACCGGGGAGCTGTTTTTT

d_gene: TRBD1
abundance: NA
j_gene: TRBJ1-2
v_gene: TRBV2
CDR3aa: CASSTQGSSYGYTF
CDR3nt: TGTGCCAGCAGTACACAGGGGTCCAGTTATGGCTACACCTTC

d_gene: NA
abundance: NA
j_gene: TRBJ2-5
v_gene: TRBV4-2
CDR3aa: CASSPQKESRGEETQYF
CDR3nt: TGTGCCAGCAGCCCCCAAAAGGAGTCCAGAGGGGAAGAGACCCAGTACTTC

d_gene: NA
abundance: NA
j_gene: TRBJ2-7
v_gene: TRBV18
CDR3aa: CASSPPGLSEQYF
CDR3nt: TGTGCCAGCTCACCACCGGGTCTCTCCGAGCAGTACTTC

d_gene: NA
abundance: NA
j_gene: TRBJ1-2
v_gene: TRBV19
CDR3aa: CASSISVSVDYTF
CDR3nt: TGTGCCAGTAGTATAAGTGTCAGCGTGGACTACACCTTC

d_gene: TRBD2
abundance: NA
j_gene: TRBJ2-5
v_gene: TRBV6-1
CDR3aa: CASSELGGGASETQYF
CDR3nt: TGTGCCAGCAGTGAATTAGGCGGGGGGGCCTCAGAGACCCAGTACTTC

d_gene: TRBD2
abundance: few
j_gene: TRBJ2-5
v_gene: TRBV6-5
CDR3aa: CASSGFAGDQETQYF
CDR3nt: TGTGCCAGCAGTGGATTCGCGGGGGACCAAGAGACCCAGTACTTC

d_gene: NA
abundance: many
j_gene: TRBJ1-1
v_gene: TRBV28
CDR3aa: CASYGRGGYTEAFF
CDR3nt: TGTGCCAGTTATGGGCGGGGGGGGTACACTGAAGCTTTCTTT

d_gene: NA
abundance: NA
j_gene: TRBJ2-3
v_gene: TRBV9
CDR3aa: CASSVMTDTQYF
CDR3nt: TGTGCCAGCAGCGTTATGACAGATACGCAGTATTTT

d_gene: NA
abundance: NA
j_gene: TRBJ1-6
v_gene: TRBV7-2
CDR3aa: CASRRRASSPLHF
CDR3nt: TGTGCCAGCAGACGTAGGGCGAGTTCACCCCTCCACTTT

d_gene: NA
abundance: many
j_gene: TRBJ2-4
v_gene: TRBV5-1
CDR3aa: CASSPTPAKNIQYF
CDR3nt: TGCGCCAGCAGCCCAACACCGGCCAAAAACATTCAGTACTTC

d_gene: NA
abundance: NA
j_gene: TRBJ1-5
v_gene: TRBV5-1
CDR3aa: CASSLDGYNQPQHF
CDR3nt: TGCGCCAGCAGCTTGGACGGGTACAATCAGCCCCAGCATTTT

d_gene: NA
abundance: NA
j_gene: TRBJ1-5
v_gene: TRBV4-1
CDR3aa: CASSQVPRSNQPQHF
CDR3nt: TGCGCCAGCAGCCAGGTCCCGAGGAGCAATCAGCCCCAGCATTTT

d_gene: TRBD1
abundance: few
j_gene: TRBJ1-2
v_gene: TRBV12-3/TRBV12-4
CDR3aa: CASSPTGVDYGYTF
CDR3nt: TGTGCCAGCAGTCCGACAGGGGTAGACTATGGCTACACCTTC

d_gene: NA
abundance: many
j_gene: TRBJ1-1
v_gene: TRBV7-7
CDR3aa: CASSVDRNTEAFF
CDR3nt: TGTGCCAGCAGCGTGGACAGGAACACTGAAGCTTTCTTT

d_gene: TRBD1
abundance: many
j_gene: TRBJ2-1
v_gene: TRBV5-1
CDR3aa: CASRFGQGPSYNEQFF
CDR3nt: TGCGCCAGCAGATTTGGACAGGGGCCCTCCTACAATGAGCAGTTCTTC

d_gene: NA
abundance: many
j_gene: TRBJ2-7
v_gene: TRBV6-5
CDR3aa: CASSYSISGNYEQYF
CDR3nt: TGTGCCAGCAGTTACTCGATATCAGGGAACTACGAGCAGTACTTC

d_gene: TRBD1
abundance: NA
j_gene: TRBJ1-2
v_gene: TRBV20-1
CDR3aa: CSASGTGGAVTSGYTF
CDR3nt: TGCAGTGCCTCTGGGACAGGGGGCGCGGTAACATCCGGCTACACCTTC

d_gene: TRBD2
abundance: few
j_gene: TRBJ2-7
v_gene: TRBV9
CDR3aa: CASSVDVAGGAYEQYF
CDR3nt: TGTGCCAGCAGCGTAGACGTGGCGGGGGGAGCCTACGAGCAGTACTTC

d_gene: NA
abundance: few
j_gene: TRBJ1-1
v_gene: TRBV7-9
CDR3aa: CASSLSGSMNTEAFF
CDR3nt: TGTGCCAGCAGCTTATCTGGCAGCATGAACACTGAAGCTTTCTTT

d_gene: TRBD1
abundance: NA
j_gene: TRBJ2-5
v_gene: TRBV7-3
CDR3aa: CASSLNGQGGETQYF
CDR3nt: TGTGCCAGCAGCTTAAACGGACAGGGCGGAGAGACCCAGTACTTC

d_gene: NA
abundance: few
j_gene: TRBJ2-3
v_gene: TRBV11-2
CDR3aa: CASSRGPTDTQYF
CDR3nt: TGTGCCAGCAGCCGCGGACCGACAGATACGCAGTATTTT

d_gene: TRBD2
abundance: few
j_gene: TRBJ2-7
v_gene: TRBV7-2
CDR3aa: CASSPPRRLAGGREQYF
CDR3nt: TGTGCCAGCAGCCCTCCCCGCCGGCTTGCGGGGGGTCGCGAGCAGTACTTC

d_gene: NA
abundance: few
j_gene: TRBJ1-2
v_gene: TRBV15
CDR3aa: CATSRLTRGNYGYTF
CDR3nt: TGTGCCACCAGCAGATTGACCCGGGGTAACTATGGCTACACCTTC

d_gene: TRBD2
abundance: few
j_gene: TRBJ2-3
v_gene: TRBV4-2
CDR3aa: CASSHISGGYTDTQYF
CDR3nt: TGTGCCAGCAGCCACATTAGCGGGGGGTACACAGATACGCAGTATTTT

d_gene: TRBD1
abundance: few
j_gene: TRBJ2-1
v_gene: TRBV7-2
CDR3aa: CASSLALGQGSSYNEQFF
CDR3nt: TGTGCCAGCAGCTTAGCACTCGGACAGGGGAGCTCCTACAATGAGCAGTTCTTC

d_gene: TRBD2
abundance: NA
j_gene: TRBJ2-3
v_gene: TRBV12-3/TRBV12-4
CDR3aa: CASSSQGRGGGYTDTQYF
CDR3nt: TGTGCCAGCAGCTCACAGGGTCGGGGCGGGGGGTACACAGATACGCAGTATTTT

d_gene: TRBD2
abundance: few
j_gene: TRBJ2-2
v_gene: TRBV4-1
CDR3aa: CASKAAGGRRGELFF
CDR3nt: TGCGCCAGCAAGGCAGCGGGGGGCCGTCGCGGGGAGCTGTTTTTT

d_gene: NA
abundance: few
j_gene: TRBJ2-7
v_gene: TRBV20-1
CDR3aa: CSATRGYEQYF
CDR3nt: TGCAGTGCTACCCGGGGGTACGAGCAGTACTTC

d_gene: NA
abundance: NA
j_gene: TRBJ2-6
v_gene: TRBV12-3/TRBV12-4
CDR3aa: CASSPWADAGANVLTF
CDR3nt: TGTGCCAGCAGTCCGTGGGCCGATGCGGGGGCCAACGTCCTGACTTTC

d_gene: NA
abundance: few
j_gene: TRBJ1-5
v_gene: TRBV6-5
CDR3aa: CASSARLGPQHF
CDR3nt: TGTGCCAGCAGTGCCCGCCTGGGGCCCCAGCATTTT